One and the same sample provided the 8 T cell receptor beta chains below, sequenced in a study of blood T cell repertoires in COVID-19. Libraries were prepared by immunoSEQ multiplex PCR; TCRdb keeps only in-frame clonotypes and omits some of them. The data hold roughly 140,000 clones, with around four fifths observed a single time. Sequences were obtained from PBMCs or T cells enriched from blood (not recorded which). The receptors come from a woman in her forties who had recovered from COVID-19.

The chain couples TRBV18 to TRBJ1-5; TRBD1 agrees at 7 bases. Trimming took 1 base from V and 1 from J; bases not matched to a gene: 7. Germline V gives CDR1 KGHSH, CDR2 LQKENI. CDR3 length: 17 amino acids. Written as DNA, the CDR3 is TGTGCCAGCTCACCACAGGAAACAGGGGTAAGCAATCAGCCCCAGCATTTT. It translates to CASSPQETGVSNQPQHF.

The chain has TRBV19 and TRBJ1-5, with D perhaps TRBD1 (6 bases). Germline V lookup: CDR1 LNHDA, CDR2 SQIVND (reference sequence). The CDR3 has 18 residues. Trimming took off 3 bases at V and 1 base at J, with 19 bases between the two ends. This CDR3 reads CASSMKLSGVSSNQPQHF. The CDR3 DNA is TGTGCCAGTAGTATGAAACTCTCAGGGGTCAGCAGCAATCAGCCCCAGCATTTT.

The CDR3 nucleotides read TGTGCCAGCAGCTCCAATCTAGCGGGAGGCAACAATGAGCAGTTCTTC. This encodes CASSSNLAGGNNEQFF. V and J are TRBV5-4 and TRBJ2-1; 11 nucleotides line up with TRBD2. The CDR3 is made up of 16 amino acids. V lost 3 bases to trimming and J lost 5 bases; unmatched junction nucleotides: 7. Germline assignment: CDR1 SGHNT and CDR2 YYREEE (reference sequence).

The rearrangement joins TRBV19 to TRBJ1-6; 7 positions match TRBD1. There are 15 residues in the CDR3. Trimming cost V 5 bases and J 10 bases; bases outside gene matches: 11. Looked up from germline, CDR1 is LNHDA and CDR2 is SQIVND (reference sequence). The CDR3 nucleotides read TGTGCCAGTAGTGTGGATACAGGGGCATGGTCACCCCTCCACTTT. Translated: CASSVDTGAWSPLHF.

The chain joins TRBV6-2 or TRBV6-3 to TRBJ1-5; D gene ambiguous. Trimming left V 3 bases short and J 4 bases short, with 7 bases between. This CDR3 spans 13 amino acids. Germline CDR1 is MNHEY and CDR2 is SVGEGT. For the CDR3, the DNA is TGTGCCAGCAGTTATCGAGGAAATCAGCCCCAGCATTTT. This encodes CASSYRGNQPQHF.

This clone was detected only a few times. The rearrangement uses TRBV11-2 and TRBJ1-2; D is unclear. The germline V gene encodes CDR1 SGHAT and CDR2 FQNNGV. CDR3 length: 17 amino acids. Trimming pared 1 base from V and 6 bases from J, leaving 21 bases between. The CDR3: CASSLGGRIGVADGYTF. The CDR3 DNA reads as TGTGCCAGCAGCTTAGGAGGACGGATCGGGGTGGCGGATGGCTACACCTTC.

This chain links TRBV30 with TRBJ1-1; no definite D call. V lost 6 bases to trimming and J lost 1 base, with 18 bases between them. Per germline, CDR1 GTSNPN and CDR2 SVGIG (reference sequence). The CDR3 spans 15 residues. The CDR3 sequence: CACIMPNVANTEAFF. The CDR3 coding sequence is TGTGCCTGCATTATGCCGAATGTGGCGAACACTGAAGCTTTCTTT.

The genes are TRBV7-8 and TRBJ1-2; D may be TRBD1 (5 bases). Germline values: CDR1 SGHVS, CDR2 FQNEAQ. The CDR3 is 16 amino acids. V lost 5 bases to trimming and J lost 4 bases, with 20 bases between them. Here the CDR3 reads CASSPVVGGILYGYTF. The DNA for the CDR3 is TGTGCCAGCAGCCCTGTCGTGGGGGGAATCCTCTATGGCTACACCTTC.